This T cell receptor beta chain stems from a study of technical replicates of blood from a handful of donors. Looked up from germline, CDR1 is SGDLS and CDR2 is YYNGEE. V trimming: 3 bases; J trimming: 8 bases; junction bases outside the gene matches: 5. CDR3 length: 14 amino acids. The repertoire was sequenced with immunoSEQ multiplex PCR; TCRdb's copy has only in-frame clones and lacks some. The sample carries under 95,000 clones, 98% recorded once. Sequenced: T cells isolated from PBMCs. This TCR was sampled from a human donor in good health. The chain combines TRBV9 with TRBJ2-1, with 10 nucleotides matching TRBD2. Here the CDR3 DNA reads TGTGCCAGCAGCGCCCCGGGACTAGCGCATGAGCAGTTCTTC. As protein: CASSAPGLAHEQFF.